This TCR beta chain derives from a study of blood T cells in healthy people across ages. Donor samples were obtained from healthy Caucasian individuals from Russia, aged about 6 to 95. A minimum of 7 million PBMCs was isolated per sample. From germline, CDR1 is LGHDT and CDR2 YNNKEL (reference sequence). The CDR3 spans 18 residues. The V and J ends lost 0 bases and 5 bases respectively, with 23 bases between them. Together with a sample-barcoded 5' primer, a J-beta primer mix was included in a second PCR lasting roughly 6 to 12 cycles. TCRdb ran MiXCR on the 5' RACE reads and lists one entry per CDR3 protein. Among some 640,000 distinct CDR3 sequences listed, approximately 49% were seen once.

V gene TRBV3-1 combines with J gene TRBJ2-7, with D possibly being TRBD1 (6 bases). Input material: blood. This sequence was found in a woman aged 60-75 years in good health. The DNA of the CDR3 is TGTGCCAGCAGCCAAGAAGTAACGGGCGTAGGGCCAGGGGACGAGCAGTACTTC. This codes for CASSQEVTGVGPGDEQYF.